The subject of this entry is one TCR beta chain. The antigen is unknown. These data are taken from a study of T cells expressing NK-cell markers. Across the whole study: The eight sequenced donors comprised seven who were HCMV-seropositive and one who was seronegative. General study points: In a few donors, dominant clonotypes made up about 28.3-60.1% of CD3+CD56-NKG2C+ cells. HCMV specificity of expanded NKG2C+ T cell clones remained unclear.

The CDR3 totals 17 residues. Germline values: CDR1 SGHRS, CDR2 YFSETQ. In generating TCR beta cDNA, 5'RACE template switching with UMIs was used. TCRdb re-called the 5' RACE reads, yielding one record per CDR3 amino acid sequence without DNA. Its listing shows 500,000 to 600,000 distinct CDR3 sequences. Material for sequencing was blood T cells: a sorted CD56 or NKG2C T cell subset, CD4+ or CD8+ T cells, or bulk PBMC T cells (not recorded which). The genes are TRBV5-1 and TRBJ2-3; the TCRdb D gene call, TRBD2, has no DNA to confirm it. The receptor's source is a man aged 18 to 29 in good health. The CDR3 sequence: CASSSGTSGRLTDTQYF. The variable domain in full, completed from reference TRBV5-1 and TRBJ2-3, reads KAGVTQTPRYLIKTRGQQVTLSCSPISGHRSVSWYQQTPGQGLQFLFEYFSETQRNKGNFPGRFSGRQFSNSRSEMNVSTLELGDSALYLCASSSGTSGRLTDTQYFGPGTRLTVL.